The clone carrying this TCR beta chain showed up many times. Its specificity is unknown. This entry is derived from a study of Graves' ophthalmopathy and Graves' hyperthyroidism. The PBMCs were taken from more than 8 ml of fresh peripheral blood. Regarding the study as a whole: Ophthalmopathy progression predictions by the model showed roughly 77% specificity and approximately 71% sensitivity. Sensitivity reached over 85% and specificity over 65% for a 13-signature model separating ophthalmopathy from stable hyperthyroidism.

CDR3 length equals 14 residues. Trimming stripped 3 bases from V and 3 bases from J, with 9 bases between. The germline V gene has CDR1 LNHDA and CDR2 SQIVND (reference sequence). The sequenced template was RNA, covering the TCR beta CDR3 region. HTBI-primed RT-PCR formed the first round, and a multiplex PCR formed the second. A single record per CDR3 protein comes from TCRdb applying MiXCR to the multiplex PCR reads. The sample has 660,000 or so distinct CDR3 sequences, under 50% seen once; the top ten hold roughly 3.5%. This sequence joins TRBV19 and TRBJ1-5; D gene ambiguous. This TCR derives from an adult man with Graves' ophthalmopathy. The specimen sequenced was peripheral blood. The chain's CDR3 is CASSIQANNQPQHF. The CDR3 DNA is TGTGCCAGTAGTATCCAGGCTAACAATCAGCCCCAGCATTTT.